This TCR beta chain was sequenced in a study of control samples from healthy donors and cancer patients. Trimming took 3 bases from V and 4 from J; bases not matched to a gene: 8. Germline V gives CDR1 SGDLS, CDR2 YYNGEE. This CDR3 region has 15 residues. The repertoire was sequenced with immunoSEQ multiplex PCR; TCRdb's copy has only in-frame clones and lacks some. The sample has roughly 63,000 clones; 92% are singletons. This clone was picked up one time. The sequencing sample was made of PBMCs. The chain employs TRBV9 and TRBJ2-7; 9 bases match TRBD1. This clonotype was obtained from a man aged 40-50 years with colorectal cancer. The CDR3 reads CASSETGTGPYEQYF. Here the CDR3 DNA reads TGTGCCAGCAGCGAAACCGGGACAGGGCCGTACGAGCAGTACTTC.